This T cell receptor beta chain was sequenced for a study of T cell repertoires in cytomegalovirus infection. For the study at large: CMV infection plus the matching HLA type was flagged by public TCR beta signatures.

Trimming stripped 2 bases from V and 5 bases from J, with 10 bases between. The CDR3 extends over 13 amino acids. Germline values: CDR1 KGHSH, CDR2 LQKENI. This clonotype was detected only a few times. Its antigen remains unidentified. General study results and limits: Across the ex vivo response, the dominant clonotypes were HLA-C-restricted CMV-specific TCR beta clonotypes.

MiXCR was run by TCRdb on the reads, yielding one entry per CDR3 protein. Of around 450,000 distinct CDR3 sequences listed, 30% to 40% are singletons. The TCR sequence derives from a human donor in good health (CMV status not recorded). Some clones in this sample may be carry-over from other donors' samples. Sequencing input: PBMCs. V is TRBV18 and J is TRBJ2-7; no reliable D call. The CDR3 loop is CASSPTGFDEQYF. The CDR3, as DNA: TGTGCCAGCTCACCAACCGGGTTCGACGAGCAGTACTTC. The full variable domain, completed using reference TRBV18 and TRBJ2-7, is NAGVMQNPRHLVRRRGQEARLRCSPMKGHSHVYWYRQLPEEGLKFMVYLQKENIIDESGMPKERFSAEFPKEGPSILRIQQVVRGDSAAYFCASSPTGFDEQYFGPGTRLTVT.